A selection of T cell receptor beta chains follows, all from one sample in a study of cytomegalovirus exposure and HLA in healthy donors. The assay was immunoSEQ multiplex PCR, and TCRdb's table has in-frame clones only and misses some. The sample contains about 120,000 clones, around 89% of which appear only once. The source material was PBMCs. Receptors were obtained from a man aged 18 to 30 in good health and CMV-seronegative. Each CDR3 is given with its conserved first and last residue. A D gene is named only where the DNA matches it firmly. The listing skips clone size in some rows; elsewhere it reads once, few, many or a size class.

V gene: TRBV28
clone size: NA
CDR3 length: 13
D gene: TRBD1
J gene: TRBJ1-2
CDR3 DNA: TGTGCCAGCAGTTTACAGGGGGCCGGAGGCTACACCTTC
CDR3 protein: CASSLQGAGGYTF

V gene: TRBV28
clone size: NA
CDR3 length: 12
D gene: NA
J gene: TRBJ1-1
CDR3 DNA: TGTGCCAGCAGTTCGACTCTCGTGACGGCTTTCTTT
CDR3 protein: CASSSTLVTAFF

V gene: TRBV29-1
clone size: NA
CDR3 length: 14
D gene: TRBD1
J gene: TRBJ1-1
CDR3 DNA: TGCAGCGTTGAAGGGCTTGCAGGGGGTGTTGAAGCTTTCTTT
CDR3 protein: CSVEGLAGGVEAFF

V gene: TRBV19
clone size: NA
CDR3 length: 12
D gene: NA
J gene: TRBJ2-7
CDR3 DNA: TGTGCCAGTAGTGCGAACAGGGTCGAGCAGTACTTC
CDR3 protein: CASSANRVEQYF

V gene: TRBV7-6
clone size: NA
CDR3 length: 15
D gene: TRBD2
J gene: TRBJ2-7
CDR3 DNA: TGTGCCAGCAGCTTAGTTAGCGGGAGGTCAGGGGAGCAGTACTTC
CDR3 protein: CASSLVSGRSGEQYF

V gene: TRBV7-8
clone size: NA
CDR3 length: 15
D gene: TRBD1
J gene: TRBJ2-3
CDR3 DNA: TGTGCCAGCAGCTTATATAATCAGGGGGCAGATACGCAGTATTTT
CDR3 protein: CASSLYNQGADTQYF

V gene: TRBV7-2
clone size: NA
CDR3 length: 15
D gene: TRBD1
J gene: TRBJ2-7
CDR3 DNA: TGTGCCAGCAGCCCGAGGACAGGTCCTTCGCGGGAGCAGTACTTC
CDR3 protein: CASSPRTGPSREQYF

V gene: TRBV7-9
clone size: NA
CDR3 length: 12
D gene: NA
J gene: TRBJ2-1
CDR3 DNA: TGTGCCAGCAGCTTATATCCGGTTGAGCAGTTCTTC
CDR3 protein: CASSLYPVEQFF

V gene: TRBV28
clone size: NA
CDR3 length: 14
D gene: NA
J gene: TRBJ1-4
CDR3 DNA: TGTGCCAGCAGACCGAGCGGGGGCCTGGAAAAACTGTTTTTT
CDR3 protein: CASRPSGGLEKLFF

V gene: TRBV6-5
clone size: NA
CDR3 length: 15
D gene: NA
J gene: TRBJ1-2
CDR3 DNA: TGTGCCAGCAGTTACTCGCTAAATTCTAACTATGGCTACACCTTC
CDR3 protein: CASSYSLNSNYGYTF

V gene: TRBV2
clone size: NA
CDR3 length: 13
D gene: NA
J gene: TRBJ2-1
CDR3 DNA: TGTGCCAGCAAAGCGAACGAATACAATGAGCAGTTCTTC
CDR3 protein: CASKANEYNEQFF

V gene: TRBV29-1
clone size: few
CDR3 length: 12
D gene: TRBD1
J gene: TRBJ1-2
CDR3 DNA: TGCAGCGTGCAGGGGGATGCCTATGGCTACACCTTC
CDR3 protein: CSVQGDAYGYTF

V gene: TRBV28
clone size: NA
CDR3 length: 15
D gene: TRBD1
J gene: TRBJ2-7
CDR3 DNA: TGTGCCAGCAGCGCCGGGGACAGGGGTTCCTACGAGCAGTACTTC
CDR3 protein: CASSAGDRGSYEQYF

V gene: TRBV5-6
clone size: NA
CDR3 length: 14
D gene: NA
J gene: TRBJ1-1
CDR3 DNA: TGTGCCAGCAAGAGGACAGTTGGGAACACTGAAGCTTTCTTT
CDR3 protein: CASKRTVGNTEAFF

V gene: TRBV7-6
clone size: few
CDR3 length: 15
D gene: TRBD1
J gene: TRBJ1-2
CDR3 DNA: TGTGCCAGCAGCTCTCGACAGGGGGATAACTATGGCTACACCTTC
CDR3 protein: CASSSRQGDNYGYTF

V gene: TRBV11-2
clone size: NA
CDR3 length: 16
D gene: TRBD2
J gene: TRBJ2-5
CDR3 DNA: TGTGCCAGCAGCTTAGCACGACTAGCGGGAGAGGAGACCCAGTACTTC
CDR3 protein: CASSLARLAGEETQYF

V gene: TRBV27
clone size: NA
CDR3 length: 14
D gene: TRBD2
J gene: TRBJ2-1
CDR3 DNA: TGTGCCAGCAGTTCCCACTTGCGGGGGGTAGAGCAGTTCTTC
CDR3 protein: CASSSHLRGVEQFF

V gene: TRBV28
clone size: NA
CDR3 length: 14
D gene: NA
J gene: TRBJ1-4
CDR3 DNA: TGTGCCAGCAGCGACAGAGCAACTAATGAAAAACTGTTTTTT
CDR3 protein: CASSDRATNEKLFF

V gene: TRBV2
clone size: few
CDR3 length: 14
D gene: NA
J gene: TRBJ1-5
CDR3 DNA: TGTGCCAGCAGCCAACAGGGTAGCAATCAGCCCCAGCATTTT
CDR3 protein: CASSQQGSNQPQHF

V gene: TRBV6-5
clone size: NA
CDR3 length: 15
D gene: TRBD1
J gene: TRBJ1-5
CDR3 DNA: TGTGCCAGCAGCACAACAGGGGCCGGCAATCAGCCCCAGCATTTT
CDR3 protein: CASSTTGAGNQPQHF

V gene: TRBV5-1
clone size: NA
CDR3 length: 15
D gene: TRBD1
J gene: TRBJ1-1
CDR3 DNA: TGCGCCAGCAGCCCAAGGACAGGGTCGGGCACTGAAGCTTTCTTT
CDR3 protein: CASSPRTGSGTEAFF

V gene: TRBV5-6
clone size: NA
CDR3 length: 15
D gene: NA
J gene: TRBJ2-3
CDR3 DNA: TGTGCCAGCAGCTTTGGACAGTTATACACAGATACGCAGTATTTT
CDR3 protein: CASSFGQLYTDTQYF

V gene: TRBV5-6
clone size: NA
CDR3 length: 16
D gene: TRBD2
J gene: TRBJ2-5
CDR3 DNA: TGTGCCAGCAGCTTAAGACTAGCGGGGGGCCAAGAGACCCAGTACTTC
CDR3 protein: CASSLRLAGGQETQYF

V gene: TRBV9
clone size: NA
CDR3 length: 15
D gene: NA
J gene: TRBJ2-1
CDR3 DNA: TGTGCCAGCAGCGGACAGACAGGACCGTTGGATGAGCAGTTCTTC
CDR3 protein: CASSGQTGPLDEQFF

V gene: TRBV7-2
clone size: NA
CDR3 length: 15
D gene: NA
J gene: TRBJ2-7
CDR3 DNA: TGTGCCAGCAGCCAGAGGGGGGGTACGGGATACGAGCAGTACTTC
CDR3 protein: CASSQRGGTGYEQYF

V gene: TRBV4-3
clone size: NA
CDR3 length: 14
D gene: TRBD1
J gene: TRBJ2-7
CDR3 DNA: TGCGCCAGCAGCCGGGGGACAGGGGCCTACGAGCAGTACTTC
CDR3 protein: CASSRGTGAYEQYF

V gene: TRBV11-3
clone size: once
CDR3 length: 15
D gene: NA
J gene: TRBJ2-2
CDR3 DNA: TGTGCCAGCAGCCCCGGGGGTGACGGGACCGGGGAGCTGTTTTTT
CDR3 protein: CASSPGGDGTGELFF

V gene: TRBV5-1
clone size: NA
CDR3 length: 13
D gene: NA
J gene: TRBJ1-5
CDR3 DNA: TGCGCCAGCATAGATTTTATGCGTCAGCCCCAGCATTTT
CDR3 protein: CASIDFMRQPQHF

V gene: TRBV15
clone size: NA
CDR3 length: 16
D gene: NA
J gene: TRBJ1-3
CDR3 DNA: TGTGCCACCAGCAGAGATCTCCCCGGGGCTGGAAACACCATATATTTT
CDR3 protein: CATSRDLPGAGNTIYF

V gene: TRBV5-8
clone size: NA
CDR3 length: 16
D gene: TRBD1
J gene: TRBJ1-3
CDR3 DNA: TGTGCCAGCAGCTTCTCGGACAGGGGTTTTGGAAACACCATATATTTT
CDR3 protein: CASSFSDRGFGNTIYF

V gene: TRBV7-9
clone size: NA
CDR3 length: 14
D gene: NA
J gene: TRBJ1-2
CDR3 DNA: TGTGCCAGCAGCTTAGGGGGCCTGGACTATGGCTACACCTTC
CDR3 protein: CASSLGGLDYGYTF

V gene: TRBV6-5
clone size: NA
CDR3 length: 12
D gene: NA
J gene: TRBJ2-2
CDR3 DNA: TGTGCCAGCAGATGGAGGAGCGGGGAGCTGTTTTTT
CDR3 protein: CASRWRSGELFF

V gene: TRBV7-7
clone size: NA
CDR3 length: 15
D gene: NA
J gene: TRBJ2-5
CDR3 DNA: TGTGCCAGCAGCTCCCAGGGTGTGAGTGAGGAGACCCAGTACTTC
CDR3 protein: CASSSQGVSEETQYF

V gene: TRBV29-1
clone size: NA
CDR3 length: 13
D gene: NA
J gene: TRBJ1-1
CDR3 DNA: TGCAGCGTTGTTCCCAGCGGGGGAGATGAAGCTTTCTTT
CDR3 protein: CSVVPSGGDEAFF

V gene: TRBV7-9
clone size: NA
CDR3 length: 15
D gene: TRBD1
J gene: TRBJ1-3
CDR3 DNA: TGTGCCAGCAGCCCACAGGGGGCTAATGGAAACACCATATATTTT
CDR3 protein: CASSPQGANGNTIYF

V gene: TRBV28
clone size: NA
CDR3 length: 14
D gene: NA
J gene: TRBJ1-1
CDR3 DNA: TGTGCCAGCAGTTTAACTCCAGGGAACACTGAAGCTTTCTTT
CDR3 protein: CASSLTPGNTEAFF

V gene: TRBV19
clone size: NA
CDR3 length: 12
D gene: NA
J gene: TRBJ1-1
CDR3 DNA: TGTGCCAGTAGTGCCGGCCGGGGGGCGGCTTTCTTT
CDR3 protein: CASSAGRGAAFF

V gene: TRBV5-1
clone size: NA
CDR3 length: 15
D gene: TRBD2
J gene: TRBJ2-1
CDR3 DNA: TGCGCCAGCAGCTCACTAGCGGGAACCTACAATGAGCAGTTCTTC
CDR3 protein: CASSSLAGTYNEQFF

V gene: TRBV13
clone size: once
CDR3 length: 16
D gene: TRBD2
J gene: TRBJ2-7
CDR3 DNA: TGTGCCAGCAGCACCCCCCTCGGCGGGAGCGCCCACGAGCAGTACTTC
CDR3 protein: CASSTPLGGSAHEQYF

V gene: TRBV27
clone size: NA
CDR3 length: 16
D gene: TRBD2
J gene: TRBJ2-2
CDR3 DNA: TGTGCCAGCAGTTTTCCGACTAGCGGGAGGCCCGGGGAGCTGTTTTTT
CDR3 protein: CASSFPTSGRPGELFF

V gene: TRBV5-8
clone size: NA
CDR3 length: 13
D gene: NA
J gene: TRBJ1-2
CDR3 DNA: TGTGCCAGCAGCTCCTCCGGGACTATTGGCTACACCTTC
CDR3 protein: CASSSSGTIGYTF

V gene: TRBV19
clone size: once
CDR3 length: 14
D gene: TRBD2
J gene: TRBJ2-5
CDR3 DNA: TGTGCCAGTAGTGTCTCTAGCGGGCAAGAGACCCAGTACTTC
CDR3 protein: CASSVSSGQETQYF

V gene: TRBV12-5
clone size: NA
CDR3 length: 15
D gene: TRBD2
J gene: TRBJ2-5
CDR3 DNA: TGTGCTAGTGGTTTTAGCGGGGCGATCGGAGAGACCCAGTACTTC
CDR3 protein: CASGFSGAIGETQYF

V gene: TRBV19
clone size: few
CDR3 length: 13
D gene: NA
J gene: TRBJ2-7
CDR3 DNA: TGTGCCAGTAGTATAGATACGAGCGACGAGCAGTACTTC
CDR3 protein: CASSIDTSDEQYF

V gene: TRBV5-3
clone size: NA
CDR3 length: 14
D gene: NA
J gene: TRBJ2-5
CDR3 DNA: TGTGCCAGAAGCTTGGAGCGGGTAGTTGAGACCCAGTACTTC
CDR3 protein: CARSLERVVETQYF

V gene: TRBV14
clone size: NA
CDR3 length: 16
D gene: NA
J gene: TRBJ2-2
CDR3 DNA: TGTGCCAGCAGCCAAGATACAACTAGCTTGACCGGGGAGCTGTTTTTT
CDR3 protein: CASSQDTTSLTGELFF

V gene: TRBV19
clone size: few
CDR3 length: 17
D gene: NA
J gene: TRBJ2-2
CDR3 DNA: TGTGCCAGTAGTATAGATCGGTCTAGCGAAAACACCGGGGAGCTGTTTTTT
CDR3 protein: CASSIDRSSENTGELFF

V gene: TRBV2
clone size: NA
CDR3 length: 12
D gene: TRBD1
J gene: TRBJ2-3
CDR3 DNA: TGTGCCAGCAGTGTACAGGGGACCAAGCAGTATTTT
CDR3 protein: CASSVQGTKQYF

V gene: TRBV7-9
clone size: NA
CDR3 length: 13
D gene: NA
J gene: TRBJ2-3
CDR3 DNA: TGTGCCAGCATTCAGAGCGGCACAGATACGCAGTATTTT
CDR3 protein: CASIQSGTDTQYF